A selection of T cell receptor beta chains follows, all from one sample in a study of blood T cell repertoires in COVID-19. This table comes from immunoSEQ multiplex PCR, and its TCRdb copy is limited to in-frame clones, with some not included. The table shows around 200,000 clones, with approximately 86% occurring only once. Material for sequencing was peripheral blood. These receptors all stem from a man between 65 and 85 years old with acute or convalescent COVID-19. CDR3s include the opening cysteine and the closing phenylalanine or tryptophan. The D gene is left open where the match is weak. Clone size is stated in some rows and not others, as once, few, many or a class when expanded.

>-|-|TRBV5-5|TRBJ2-7
TGTGCCAGCAGCTTTGAGGGTCGGTCCTACGAGCAGTACTTC
CASSFEGRSYEQYF
>-|-|TRBV4-1|TRBJ2-3
TGCGCCAGCAGCATGGAATCCAGCGGGCTTTTCACAGATACGCAGTATTTT
CASSMESSGLFTDTQYF
>-|-|TRBV4-2|TRBJ2-7
TGTGCCAGCAGGCGGGGGCCTACCTACGAGCAGTACTTC
CASRRGPTYEQYF
>once|-|TRBV6-6|TRBJ1-2
TGTGCCAGCAGTTCCCCTATGGGGACGCGGGAGAGTGGCTACACCTTC
CASSSPMGTRESGYTF
>-|TRBD2|TRBV10-2|TRBJ2-3
TGCGCCAGCAGTGAGTCGAGCGGGGGCTTGACAGATACGCAGTATTTT
CASSESSGGLTDTQYF
>-|TRBD1|TRBV5-1|TRBJ1-1
TGCGCCAGCAGTCTTTTAGACAGGGAGAACACTGAAGCTTTCTTT
CASSLLDRENTEAFF
>-|-|TRBV4-1|TRBJ2-5
TGCGCCAGCAGCCGAGGAGGAGCTTTGGAGGAGACCCAGTACTTC
CASSRGGALEETQYF
>-|-|TRBV2|TRBJ2-7
TGTGCCAGCAGTGAATGGGCTAGGGGCGAGCAGTACTTC
CASSEWARGEQYF
>once|-|TRBV29-1|TRBJ2-5
TGCAGCGTGCAATATTATATAGTTGTAGTAGCGAAAGAGACCCAGTACTTC
CSVQYYIVVVAKETQYF
>once|TRBD1|TRBV10-1|TRBJ1-5
TGCGCCAGCTGTCAGGGGGGCGGTAGCAATCAGCCCCAGCATTTT
CASCQGGGSNQPQHF
>-|TRBD1|TRBV3-1/TRBV3-2|TRBJ1-1
TGTGCCAGCAGGCGCACAGGGGGCCCGTACACTGAAGCTTTCTTT
CASRRTGGPYTEAFF
>few|TRBD1|TRBV7-8|TRBJ1-4
TGTGCCAGCAGCCCGAGGACAGGGGGTGCGGAAAAACTGTTTTTT
CASSPRTGGAEKLFF
>-|TRBD1|TRBV29-1|TRBJ1-1
TGCAGCGTTGGGGGGACAGGGTACACTGAAGCTTTCTTT
CSVGGTGYTEAFF
>-|TRBD1|TRBV19|TRBJ2-5
TGTGCCAGTAGAAATGAGAGGGGGCGAAGGGAGACCCAGTACTTC
CASRNERGRRETQYF
>-|-|TRBV30|TRBJ2-3
TGTGCCTGGAGTGTTCGGTTGCAAGATACGCAGTATTTT
CAWSVRLQDTQYF